Presented here are 8 T cell receptor beta chains from one specimen sequenced in a study of cytomegalovirus exposure and HLA in healthy donors. The assay was immunoSEQ multiplex PCR, and TCRdb's table has in-frame clones only and misses some. The sample carries over 120,000 clones, more than 80% recorded once. Specimen: PBMCs. These receptors all stem from a woman aged 30 to 39 in good health and CMV-seropositive.

This clone was detected once. The J gene is TRBJ2-1, the V gene TRBV15; no definite D call. The germline V and J ends were trimmed by 6 bases and 8 bases, with 17 bases remaining between them. The CDR3 consists of 14 residues. CDR1 is LNHNV, CDR2 YYDKDF, per germline (reference sequence). CDR3 loop: CATSAGRFLDEQFF. In DNA form, the CDR3 reads TGTGCCACCAGTGCCGGTCGATTTCTGGATGAGCAGTTCTTC.

The J gene is TRBJ1-4, the V gene TRBV2; D may be TRBD1 (5 bases). The CDR3 loop spans 13 amino acids. V lost 5 bases, J lost 12 bases, and 16 bases lay in between. In germline, CDR1 is SNHLY, CDR2 FYNNEI. The CDR3 sequence is CASSTGPLIELFF. For the CDR3, the DNA is TGTGCCAGCAGTACAGGTCCCCTGATTGAACTGTTTTTT.

V is TRBV28 and J is TRBJ2-1, with TRBD1 as a possible D gene (6 bases). Germline CDR1 MDHEN, CDR2 SYDVKM. V gave up 2 bases and J gave up 5 bases, with 16 bases separating them. The CDR3 loop spans 16 amino acids. The CDR3 nucleotides read TGTGCCAGCAGTTTACCGTCCAGGGGAGCCGACAATGAGCAGTTCTTC. Its translation is CASSLPSRGADNEQFF.

The chain carries TRBV28 and TRBJ1-1, with D maybe TRBD1 (6 bases). Germline CDR1 reads MDHEN; CDR2 reads SYDVKM. V dropped 8 bases and J dropped 0 bases, with 16 bases sitting between them. This CDR3 has 15 amino acids. The CDR3 reads CASRPDRTMNTEAFF. DNA for the CDR3: TGTGCCAGCCGACCCGACAGGACGATGAACACTGAAGCTTTCTTT.

This chain joins TRBV7-9 and TRBJ1-2; TRBD1 is a possible D gene (5 bases). Germline V gene sequence: CDR1 SEHNR, CDR2 FQNEAQ (reference sequence). This CDR3 is 15 amino acids long. Between the trimmed V and J ends, which lost 4 bases and 4 bases, there was a span of 16 bases. CDR3 in amino acids: CASSSLPDTIYGYTF. DNA for the CDR3: TGTGCCAGCAGCTCTCTTCCGGACACTATCTATGGCTACACCTTC.

The J gene is TRBJ1-1, the V gene TRBV12-5; weak D call: TRBD1 (5 bases). The CDR3 covers 11 residues. Trimming left V 9 bases short and J 8 bases short, with 13 bases between. The V gene's germline CDR1 is LGHNT and CDR2 FRNRAP. CDR3: CARGHRREAFF. CDR3 DNA: TGTGCTAGGGGGCACAGGAGAGAAGCTTTCTTT.

This sequence joins TRBV5-6 and TRBJ2-7; 9 bases are a match to TRBD1. The junction had 16 bases not matched to a gene; V was cut back by 5 bases and J by 7 bases. The CDR3 covers 16 residues. Germline assignment: CDR1 SGHDT and CDR2 YYEEEE. The CDR3 DNA follows: TGTGCCAGCAGAAAATCGTACCGGGACAGGGTTCTAGAGCAGTACTTC. As protein: CASRKSYRDRVLEQYF.

The V and J genes are TRBV7-2 and TRBJ2-7; D perhaps matches TRBD2 (5 bases). Germline values: CDR1 SGHTA, CDR2 FQGNSA. The germline V and J ends were trimmed by 1 base and 4 bases, with 8 bases remaining between them. The length of the CDR3 is 13 residues. The CDR3: CASSLDPGYEQYF. The CDR3, as DNA: TGTGCCAGCAGCTTAGATCCGGGGTACGAGCAGTACTTC.